This T cell receptor (beta chain) was observed in a study of cytomegalovirus exposure and HLA in healthy donors. Regarding this clone: The antigen remains undetermined.

The study ran its PCR with 60 Vbeta and 13 Jbeta primers. Measured with immunoSEQ multiplex PCR; TCRdb has only the in-frame clones, and not every one. Here the sample spans some 77,000 clones, 65% to 80% being singletons. Study-level results: Excluded: some indistinguishable V segments such as TRBV6-2 and TRBV6-3. It was assumed in the presence/absence analyses that sequencing depth was roughly uniform across donors.

CDR3 length: 13 amino acids. Trimming took 0 bases from V and 4 from J, leaving 4 bases between them. Germline values: CDR1 LGHNA, CDR2 YNFKEQ. This chain connects TRBV4-2 to TRBJ1-3; D not certain. Sequenced input: PBMCs. This TCR derives from a man under 40 in good health and CMV-seronegative. The CDR3 sequence: CASSQDRGNTIYF. CDR3 coding DNA: TGTGCCAGCAGCCAAGATCGGGGAAACACCATATATTTT.